This TCR beta chain derives from a study of T cell changes during pregnancy in multiple sclerosis. TCRdb's copy holds only in-frame clones and misses some; the assay was immunoSEQ multiplex PCR. The sample consists of over 85,000 clones, roughly nine tenths of them appearing once. The germline CDR1 and CDR2 sequences are LNHDA and SQIVND (reference sequence). The CDR3 has 15 amino acids. V lost 7 bases, J lost 4 bases, and 9 bases stayed unmatched. Sequences were derived from peripheral blood, sampled in the second trimester of pregnancy. The chain couples TRBV19 to TRBJ1-2; TRBD1 aligns across 10 bases. This receptor was obtained from a female donor in good health, enrolled as a control in a pregnancy study. CDR3 amino acids: CASNPTGGRGYGYTF. The CDR3, as DNA: TGTGCCAGTAATCCGACAGGGGGCAGGGGCTATGGCTACACCTTC.